Sequencing of this TCR beta chain was carried out in a study of T cells in Graves' hyperthyroidism and ophthalmopathy. Germline CDR1 is SNHLY and CDR2 is FYNNEI. The CDR3 runs to 13 residues. Trimming shortened V by 8 bases and J by 8 bases, and 15 bases separated the two germline ends. Amplified TCR beta CDR3 regions derived from RNA transcripts. The primer set for the first-round RT-PCR of the TCR CDR3 was HTBI. Using its own MiXCR run on the multiplex PCR reads, TCRdb lists one record per CDR3 protein. This sample has hundreds of thousands of distinct CDR3 sequences; about 14% occur once, and the top ten carry about 26%.

V gene TRBV2 combines with J gene TRBJ1-4; D might be TRBD1 (6 bases). The sequence derives from a woman aged 25 to 39 with Graves' hyperthyroidism. Sequencing input: blood. The CDR3 spells CASLRGRGEKLFF. CDR3 sequence (DNA): TGTGCCAGCCTCAGGGGACGTGGAGAAAAACTGTTTTTT.